The 15 T cell receptor beta chains in this list originate from one sample, sequenced in a study of blood T cell repertoires in COVID-19. TCRdb's copy holds only in-frame clones and misses some; the assay was immunoSEQ multiplex PCR. The data contain more than 250,000 clones, 80% to 90% of them singletons. Sequences were obtained from peripheral blood. All receptors derive from a woman between 45 and 60 years old with COVID-19, enrolled during active disease.

This clone was picked up one time. The chain couples TRBV6-4 to TRBJ1-1, with D possibly being TRBD1 (6 bases). V was cut by 1 base and J by 4 bases, with 7 bases left in between. The germline CDR1 and CDR2 sequences are MRHNA and SNTAGT. CDR3 length: 13 amino acids. CDR3 sequence (DNA): TGTGCCAGCAGTGACTTGGGGGCCACTGAAGCTTTCTTT. Amino acids: CASSDLGATEAFF.

The genes are TRBV5-1 and TRBJ2-1; D is possibly TRBD2 (5 bases). The CDR3 extends over 11 amino acids. The V and J ends lost 7 bases and 5 bases respectively, with 7 bases between them. CDR1 is SGHRS and CDR2 is YFSETQ in the germline V gene. The CDR3 nucleotides are TGCGCCAGCCAGCGGAACAATGAGCAGTTCTTC. It codes for CASQRNNEQFF.

The chain has TRBV9 and TRBJ2-1; possible D gene TRBD1, 5 bases. V was clipped by 4 bases and J by 2 bases, with 13 bases between them. This CDR3 has 15 amino acids. Germline lookup yields CDR1 SGDLS and CDR2 YYNGEE. Here the CDR3 DNA reads TGTGCCAGCAGCTGGACAAGCGACCCCTACAATGAGCAGTTCTTC. It yields the protein CASSWTSDPYNEQFF.

The chain recombines TRBV29-1 with TRBJ1-1, with 7 nucleotides matching TRBD1. Germline-derived CDR1 and CDR2 are SQVTM and ANQGSEA. The CDR3 contains 14 residues. The J segment lost 4 bases and the V segment lost 0 bases, leaving 5 bases of the junction unmatched. In DNA form, the CDR3 reads TGCAGCGTTGAAGATCTTCGGACAGGCACTGAAGCTTTCTTT. Translating it yields CSVEDLRTGTEAFF.

This sequence joins TRBV12-2 and TRBJ2-1; TRBD1, the table's D call, lacks a check against the DNA. TRBV12-2 is listed as a pseudogene. The CDR3 has 17 amino acids. CDR3 in DNA: TGTGCAAGTCGCTTATCTTTCAGGGGGCCCAACTACAATGAGCAGTTCTTC. Amino acid sequence: CASRLSFRGPNYNEQFF.

The chain uses TRBV6-1 and TRBJ2-7; 13 nucleotides agree with TRBD2. The V gene end was trimmed by 3 bases and the J gene end by 4 bases; junction bases not matched to a gene: 3. CDR3 length: 15 amino acids. The germline V gene has CDR1 MNHNS and CDR2 SASEGT. The DNA for the CDR3 is TGTGCCAGCAGTGATTTGACTAGCGGGAGGTACGAGCAGTACTTC. As protein: CASSDLTSGRYEQYF.

The gene calls are TRBV3-1 (or the pseudogene TRBV3-2) and TRBJ2-5, with D maybe TRBD2 (6 bases). Trimming removed 0 bases at V and 6 bases at J, with 17 bases between. The CDR3 consists of 16 residues. Per germline, CDR1 LGHDT and CDR2 YNNKEL (reference sequence). The CDR3 here is CASSQDRDWRTQTQYF. CDR3 in DNA: TGTGCCAGCAGCCAAGACCGGGACTGGAGGACTCAGACCCAGTACTTC.

The rearrangement links TRBV7-8 to TRBJ2-7, with 7 bases lining up with TRBD2. The CDR3 sequence is 15 residues long. V was pared by 5 bases and J by 7 bases, with 14 bases of the junction left unmatched. The germline CDR1 and CDR2 sequences are SGHVS and FQNEAQ. The CDR3 region is CASSVDLIPGGEQYF. The CDR3 coding sequence is TGTGCCAGCAGCGTCGACCTAATTCCCGGGGGGGAGCAGTACTTC.

CDR3 sequence (DNA): TGTGCCAGCAGCCACCCTACAGGGCCAATCCACGAGACCCAGTACTTC. Encoded protein: CASSHPTGPIHETQYF. This sequence joins TRBV6-2 or TRBV6-3 and TRBJ2-5, with D possibly TRBD1 on 6 matching bases. The V gene's germline CDR1 is MNHEY and CDR2 SVGEGT. The CDR3 has 16 amino acids. V lost 6 bases and J 5 bases, leaving 22 bases between the germline ends.

Regarding this clone: The sample holds other DNA sequences that translate to the same CDR3. The chain joins TRBV5-4 to TRBJ1-2, with 10 bases matching TRBD1. CDR1 is SGHNT, CDR2 YYREEE, per germline (reference sequence). V lost 5 bases to trimming and J lost 4 bases; unmatched junction nucleotides: 8. The CDR3 runs 15 residues. This CDR3 is CASSSPGQGTYGYTF. CDR3 sequence (DNA): TGTGCCAGCAGTTCTCCGGGACAGGGGACCTATGGCTACACCTTC.

This clone was detected a few times. V usage is TRBV7-8 and J usage is TRBJ1-5; 7 bases are a match to TRBD1. The V gene end was trimmed by 7 bases and the J gene end by 7 bases; junction bases not matched to a gene: 10. The germline gives CDR1 SGHVS, CDR2 FQNEAQ. The length of the CDR3 is 14 residues. CDR3 sequence: CASTSEGGRQPQHF. The CDR3 DNA reads as TGTGCCAGCACCTCAGAAGGGGGCCGGCAGCCCCAGCATTTT.

The rearrangement links TRBV11-3 to TRBJ2-1, with 9 positions matching TRBD1. The germline CDR1 and CDR2 sequences are SGHNT and YENEEA. V trimming: 0 bases; J trimming: 0 bases; junction bases outside the gene matches: 12. This CDR3 is 20 amino acids long. Here the CDR3 reads CASSLDEFTGGLFSYNEQFF. In nucleotides, the CDR3 is TGTGCCAGCAGCTTAGACGAATTCACAGGGGGCCTTTTCTCCTACAATGAGCAGTTCTTC.

The CDR3 DNA follows: TGTGCCAGCAGTCGCAGGGGTTCTGGAAACACCATATATTTT. It specifies CASSRRGSGNTIYF. V gene TRBV6-5 combines with J gene TRBJ1-3; D possibly corresponds to TRBD1 (6 bases). V gave up 5 bases and J gave up 1 base, with 9 bases separating them. CDR1 is MNHEY, CDR2 SVGAGI, per germline. The CDR3 length is 14 residues.

The rearrangement uses TRBV10-1 and TRBJ2-2; perhaps TRBD2 as D (6 bases). This CDR3 contains 15 residues. The V and J ends lost 4 bases and 4 bases respectively, with 13 bases between them. The germline V gene has CDR1 WNHNN and CDR2 SYGVQD (reference sequence). As DNA, the CDR3 is TGCGCCAGCAGTGCTAGCGCCTCGAGCACCGGGGAGCTGTTTTTT. Translating gives CASSASASSTGELFF.

The chain recombines TRBV10-3 with TRBJ2-1; 10 nucleotides align to TRBD2. This CDR3 contains 21 residues. Germline loops: CDR1 ENHRY, CDR2 SYGVKD. The trim removed 2 bases at V and 0 bases at J, leaving 16 bases unmatched. CDR3 protein: CAISESFGSGRPSTSYNEQFF. DNA for the CDR3: TGTGCCATCAGTGAGAGCTTTGGTAGCGGGAGGCCCAGTACCTCCTACAATGAGCAGTTCTTC.